Detailed here is one T cell receptor (beta chain). Its specificity is not known. These data are taken from a study of shared clonotypes between healthy human individuals. Positive CCR7 selection of CD45RO-negative cells yielded the naive CD8 cells, and terminally differentiated effector memory CD45RA+ cells were excluded. Trimming cost V 6 bases and J 8 bases, with 26 bases left between them. The CDR3 spans 18 residues. Per the original data handling: Sequence data from immunoSEQ were junction-only and lacked quality scores; consequently, filtering differed. Method: immunoSEQ multiplex PCR; TCRdb's copy keeps in-frame clones and lacks some. Clone size and V and J calls were adopted from that table, with D and trimming inferred from the DNA. The sample shows 550,000 to 650,000 clones, approximately 96% of them seen only once. Study outcomes and limitations: Only a few donors were included, so the genetic and exposure-history diversity represented was limited.

Sequencing input: naive CD8+ T cells sorted from blood. The chain links TRBV6-7 to TRBJ1-6; tentative D call: TRBD1 (5 bases). TRBV6-7 is given ORF status, its function remaining uncertain. The sequence derives from a woman aged 25 to 39 in good health. The CDR3 sequence is CASSLTHWRQGGDSPLHF. As DNA, the CDR3 is TGTGCCAGCAGCCTCACCCACTGGCGTCAGGGCGGTGATTCACCCCTCCACTTT.